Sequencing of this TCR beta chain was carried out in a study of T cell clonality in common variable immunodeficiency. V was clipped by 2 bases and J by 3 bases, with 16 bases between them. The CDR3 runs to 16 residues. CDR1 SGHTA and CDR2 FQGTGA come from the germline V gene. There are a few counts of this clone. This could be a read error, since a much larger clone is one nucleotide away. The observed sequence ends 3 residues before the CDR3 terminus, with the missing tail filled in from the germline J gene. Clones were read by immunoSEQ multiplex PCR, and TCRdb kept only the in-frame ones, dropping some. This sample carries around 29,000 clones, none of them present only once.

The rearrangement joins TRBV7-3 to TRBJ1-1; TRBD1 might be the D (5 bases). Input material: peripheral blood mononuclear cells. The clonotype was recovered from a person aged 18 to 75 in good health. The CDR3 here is CASSLSGSATHTEAFF. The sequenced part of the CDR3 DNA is TGTGCCAGCAGCTTATCAGGGAGCGCAACCCACACTGAA.